This T cell receptor (beta chain) was recovered during a study of T cell repertoires in cytomegalovirus infection. Germline V CDR1 and CDR2: MNHEY, SVGAGI. Trimming cost V 0 bases and J 7 bases; bases outside gene matches: 4. The length of the CDR3 is 15 residues. From the reads, TCRdb called clonotypes with MiXCR, one entry per CDR3 protein. The sample has approximately 310,000 distinct CDR3 sequences; 25% are singletons. Comment on this clonotype: The antigen is not known.

This receptor was obtained from a human donor in good health (CMV status not recorded). Some clones in this sample may be carry-over from other donors' samples. The sequences come from cultured PBMCs, collected from culture after CMV antigen stimulation. The chain couples TRBV6-5 to TRBJ1-4, with 8 bases matching TRBD1. The CDR3 protein is CASSYSRGQSEKLFF. The CDR3 nucleotides read TGTGCCAGCAGTTACTCCAGGGGGCAGAGTGAAAAACTGTTTTTT.